This T cell receptor (beta chain) was identified in a study of T cells in Graves' hyperthyroidism and ophthalmopathy. Overall study results and limits: Peripheral blood also featured most of the thyroid clonotypes expanded above 0.001.

Note on this clonotype: Its antigen is still unknown. A much larger clone sits a single nucleotide away, making a read error possible.

It was RNA transcripts that yielded the amplified TCR beta CDR3 regions. HTBI primers were employed in a first-round RT-PCR of the TCR CDR3. TCRdb reprocessed the multiplex PCR reads via MiXCR and lists one record per CDR3 protein. The top ten hold around 29% of the sample, which has 600,000 to 800,000 distinct CDR3 sequences, 35% seen once. This CDR3 comprises 16 residues. The V gene's germline CDR1 is ENHRY and CDR2 SYGVKD. Diagnostic decisions used clinical symptoms, serum thyroxine and TRAb, thyroid ultrasound and orbital computed tomography. Using more than 7.5 ml of fresh peripheral blood, PBMCs were prepared.

The sequence derives from a woman between 35 and 50 years old with Graves' hyperthyroidism. This sequence joins TRBV10-3 and TRBJ2-2; D could derive from TRBD1 or TRBD2 (5 bases each). Sequencing input: blood. CDR3 sequence (DNA): TGTGCCATCAGTGAGTCGTTAGGGGAGATCACCGGGGAGCTGTCTTTT. Protein sequence: CAISESLGEITGELSF.